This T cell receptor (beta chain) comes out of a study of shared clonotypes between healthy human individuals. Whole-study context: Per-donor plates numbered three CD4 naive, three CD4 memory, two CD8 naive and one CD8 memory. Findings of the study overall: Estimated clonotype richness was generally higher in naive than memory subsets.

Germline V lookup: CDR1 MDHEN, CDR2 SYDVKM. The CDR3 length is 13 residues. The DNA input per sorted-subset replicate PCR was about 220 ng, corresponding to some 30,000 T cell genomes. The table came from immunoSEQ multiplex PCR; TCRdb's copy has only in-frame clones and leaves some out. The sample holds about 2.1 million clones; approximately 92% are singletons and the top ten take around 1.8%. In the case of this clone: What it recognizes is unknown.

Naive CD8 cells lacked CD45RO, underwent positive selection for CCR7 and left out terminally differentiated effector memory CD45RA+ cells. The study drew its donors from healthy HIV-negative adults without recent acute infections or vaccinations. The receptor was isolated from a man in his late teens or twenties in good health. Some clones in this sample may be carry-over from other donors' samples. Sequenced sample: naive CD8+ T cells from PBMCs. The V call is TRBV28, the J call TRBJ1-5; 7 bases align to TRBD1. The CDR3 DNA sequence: TGTGTCTCCGGGACAGCTAGCAATCAGCCCCAGCATTTT. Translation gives CVSGTASNQPQHF.